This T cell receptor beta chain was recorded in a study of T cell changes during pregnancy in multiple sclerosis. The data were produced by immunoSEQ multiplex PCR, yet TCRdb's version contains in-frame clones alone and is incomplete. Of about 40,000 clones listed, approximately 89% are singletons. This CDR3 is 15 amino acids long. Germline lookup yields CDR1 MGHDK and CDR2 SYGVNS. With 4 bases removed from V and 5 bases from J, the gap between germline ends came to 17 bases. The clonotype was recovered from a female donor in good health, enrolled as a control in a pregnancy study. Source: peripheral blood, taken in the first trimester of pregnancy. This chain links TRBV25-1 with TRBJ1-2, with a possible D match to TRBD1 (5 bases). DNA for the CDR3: TGTGCCAGCAGTGCCGCCGGTTGGGGGGTTTATGGCTACACCTTC. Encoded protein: CASSAAGWGVYGYTF.